This T cell receptor beta chain was captured in a study of blood T cell repertoires in COVID-19. Study-wide context: Sources were T cells, B-cell-depleted T cells, or PBMCs; the material itself was cDNA or gDNA.

Germline loops: CDR1 SGDLS, CDR2 YYNGEE. This CDR3 has 15 amino acids. Trimming cost V 1 base and J 7 bases, with 14 bases left between them. Source study methods: Amplification of reference gene primers was used by the study to estimate nucleated cell counts. Clones were sequenced by immunoSEQ multiplex PCR, and TCRdb holds only the in-frame ones, with some missing. From that table come the V and J calls and clone size; the DNA was used to work out D and trimming. The sample has 54,000 or so clones, around 81% seen once. The chain uses TRBV9 and TRBJ2-2; possible D gene TRBD2, 7 bases. The source material was peripheral blood. The source of this sequence is a woman of 80 years or more with acute or convalescent COVID-19. The CDR3 reads CASSVMRGPGGELFF. The CDR3 DNA sequence: TGTGCCAGCAGCGTAATGCGGGGGCCGGGCGGGGAGCTGTTTTTT.